Below, one TCR beta chain is given with its context. The data originate from a study of PD-L1 blockade in urothelial cancer. Study as a whole: Before enrollment, 0 to 3 chemotherapy regimens had been given to patients. Blood underwent analysis 3 weeks (second dose) and 6 weeks after treatment began. Blood samples contained a median about 130,000 T cells.

The V end was cut by 0 bases, the J end by 4 bases, with 9 bases between. The CDR3 has 14 amino acids. Germline assignment: CDR1 MNHNY and CDR2 SVGAGI (reference sequence). Only in-frame clones appear in the TCRdb table, and some are missing; sequencing was by immunoSEQ multiplex PCR. The table has more than 45,000 clones, 86% seen once; the top ten hold approximately 16%. The sequence came from a man aged 55 to 70 with urothelial cancer. The sequences come from PBMCs, collected around atezolizumab (anti-PD-L1) treatment. This chain links TRBV6-6 with TRBJ1-1; D unclear. CDR3 in amino acids: CASSYSQRGTEAFF. The CDR3 DNA sequence: TGTGCCAGCAGTTACTCCCAACGGGGCACTGAAGCTTTCTTT.